Shown below are 22 T cell receptor beta chains from a single sample sequenced in a study of technical replicates of blood from a few donors. Libraries were prepared by immunoSEQ multiplex PCR; TCRdb keeps only in-frame clonotypes and omits some of them. The sample records about 66,000 clones, 90% to 95% being singletons. The sequenced sample was PBMCs. The source of these receptors is a human donor in good health. Some clones in this sample may be carry-over from other donors' samples.

The count of this clone is one. The gene calls are TRBV21-1 and TRBJ2-5; the D call TRBD2 from the table was never checked on the DNA. TRBV21-1 is noted as a pseudogene. The CDR3 has 10 residues. The CDR3 loop reads CASILPTQYF. As DNA, the CDR3 is TGTGCCAGCATCCTCCCGACCCAGTACTTC.

This chain uses TRBV14 with TRBJ2-2; D is possibly TRBD1 (6 bases). This CDR3 is 13 amino acids long. The ends were cut back, 6 bases at V and 4 bases at J, with 9 bases in the middle. Germline CDR1 is SGHDN and CDR2 is FVKESK. The CDR3, as DNA: TGTGCCAGCAGGAGACAGGTCACCGGGGAGCTGTTTTTT. This sequence encodes CASRRQVTGELFF.

J is TRBJ2-3 and V is TRBV6-4; TRBD2 matches 12 bases. This CDR3 region has 14 residues. Germline V gene sequence: CDR1 MRHNA, CDR2 SNTAGT. Trimming took 4 bases from V and 4 from J; bases not matched to a gene: 0. In nucleotides, the CDR3 is TGTGCCAGCAGTGGGACTAGCGGGGCAGATACGCAGTATTTT. Amino acid sequence: CASSGTSGADTQYF.

The chain links TRBV4-1 to TRBJ1-3, with D possibly TRBD1 on 6 matching bases. The germline V and J ends were trimmed by 2 bases and 2 bases, with 10 bases remaining between them. The CDR3 runs to 15 residues. Per the germline V gene, CDR1 is MGHRA and CDR2 is YSYEKL. The CDR3 DNA follows: TGCGCCAGCAGCCAAAACAGGGAACCTGGAAACACCATATATTTT. Amino acid sequence: CASSQNREPGNTIYF.

The chain couples TRBV5-1 to TRBJ2-7; a possible D gene is TRBD1 (6 bases). Germline-derived CDR1 and CDR2 are SGHRS and YFSETQ. V was pared by 2 bases and J by 3 bases, with 15 bases between. This CDR3 region has 15 residues. CDR3 nucleotides: TGCGCCAGCAGCTTCCAGCCAGGGGATGTCTACGAGCAGTACTTC. As protein: CASSFQPGDVYEQYF.

The V call is TRBV4-3, the J call TRBJ2-7; D perhaps matches TRBD2 (5 bases). This CDR3 is 16 amino acids long. Germline V gene lookup returns CDR1 LGHNA and CDR2 YSLEER. V lost 0 bases and J lost 0, with 12 bases in between. The CDR3 here is CASSQEGSGSSYEQYF. DNA for the CDR3: TGCGCCAGCAGCCAAGAAGGCAGCGGATCCTCCTACGAGCAGTACTTC.

The V and J genes are TRBV7-7 and TRBJ2-5; 11 positions match TRBD1. V shed 5 bases, J shed 1 base, and the junction held 3 bases outside the gene matches. Germline values: CDR1 SSHAT, CDR2 FNYEAQ (reference sequence). The CDR3 is made up of 15 amino acids. CDR3 coding DNA: TGTGCCAGCAGCACGGGACAGGGGGGCCAAGAGACCCAGTACTTC. Amino acids: CASSTGQGGQETQYF.

The V gene is TRBV4-1, the J gene TRBJ2-7; tentatively, D is TRBD2 (6 bases). This CDR3 has 15 residues. The germline V and J ends were trimmed by 2 bases and 5 bases, with 16 bases remaining between them. Looked up from germline, CDR1 is MGHRA and CDR2 is YSYEKL. CDR3 DNA sequence: TGCGCCAGCAGCCAACCGTTCGGGGGTTTCGACGAGCAGTACTTC. Protein product: CASSQPFGGFDEQYF.

This clone appeared once. V gene TRBV6-5 combines with J gene TRBJ1-2; unclear D gene. CDR1 is MNHEY, CDR2 SVGAGI, per germline. Trimming took 6 bases from V and 1 from J, leaving 12 bases between them. The CDR3 covers 14 residues. CDR3 sequence: CASRRGVGNYGYTF. For the CDR3, the DNA is TGTGCCAGCAGGCGCGGAGTTGGTAACTATGGCTACACCTTC.

The chain joins TRBV7-3 to TRBJ2-5; 13 positions agree with TRBD2. CDR3 size: 15 residues. The V and J ends lost 8 bases and 5 bases, in that order; junction bases with no gene match: 8. Germline values: CDR1 SGHTA, CDR2 FQGTGA. The CDR3: CASSLAGGQGETQYF. The CDR3 DNA sequence: TGTGCCAGCTCACTAGCGGGGGGGCAAGGGGAGACCCAGTACTTC.

This sequence joins TRBV2 and TRBJ2-7, with 9 positions matching TRBD1. The trim removed 8 bases at V and 7 bases at J, leaving 15 bases unmatched. CDR3 size: 15 residues. CDR1 and CDR2 from the germline V gene are SNHLY and FYNNEI. CDR3 nucleotides: TGTGCCAGCGGCAGACAGGGGGTCGCTTCGGAAGAGCAGTACTTC. This codes for CASGRQGVASEEQYF.

This chain uses TRBV30 with TRBJ2-7; 9 bases are shared with TRBD1. CDR1 GTSNPN and CDR2 SVGIG come from the germline V gene (reference sequence). V lost 2 bases to trimming and J lost 5 bases; unmatched junction nucleotides: 4. The CDR3 length is 13 residues. CDR3 loop: CAWSPGQGNEQYF. CDR3 DNA: TGTGCCTGGAGTCCGGGACAGGGTAACGAGCAGTACTTC.

This clone was detected only once. Germline and junction disagree at one end, which may indicate a read error. The chain joins TRBV9 to TRBJ1-2, with a tentative D call TRBD1 (5 bases). The CDR3 runs 14 residues. The germline V gene encodes CDR1 SGDLS and CDR2 YYNGEE. The CDR3 spells CASSLGGSIYCYTF. The CDR3 nucleotides read TGTGCCAGCAGCCTCGGGGGGTCTATCTATTGCTACACCTTC.

The V call is TRBV11-3, the J call TRBJ1-1; TRBD1 matches 10 bases. Looked up from germline, CDR1 is SGHNT and CDR2 is YENEEA. The CDR3 covers 15 residues. V dropped 4 bases and J dropped 5; count of bases not matched to a gene: 7. The CDR3 loop reads CASSSRQGARTEAFF. CDR3 nucleotide sequence: TGTGCCAGCAGCTCACGACAGGGGGCGAGGACTGAAGCTTTCTTT. Drawing the rest from reference TRBV11-3 and TRBJ1-1, the complete variable domain is EAGVVQSPRYKIIEKKQPVAFWCNPISGHNTLYWYLQNLGQGPELLIRYENEEAVDDSQLPKDRFSAERLKGVDSTLKIQPAELGDSAVYLCASSSRQGARTEAFFGQGTRLTVV.

The J gene is TRBJ1-5, the V gene TRBV6-1, with 7 bases identical to TRBD1. CDR3 length: 14 residues. J was trimmed by 7 bases and V by 6 bases; bases with no gene match: 9. CDR1 and CDR2 from the germline V gene are MNHNS and SASEGT. CDR3 DNA sequence: TGTGCCAGCAGCTACGACAGGGAAGGCCAGCCCCAGCATTTT. Encoded protein: CASSYDREGQPQHF.

This clone occurred once. The DNA for the CDR3 is TGTGCCGAGCTAAGGAGCAAATACTACTACGAGCAGTACTTC. Amino acid sequence: CAELRSKYYYEQYF. The chain links TRBV7-2 to TRBJ2-7; D gene unclear. The V end lost 11 bases, the J end lost 3 bases, and 20 bases lay between the germline ends. This CDR3 is 14 amino acids long. Per the germline V gene, CDR1 is SGHTA and CDR2 is FQGNSA.

The gene calls are TRBV7-9 and TRBJ1-2; D is undetermined. V lost 6 bases and J lost 4, with 21 bases in between. Germline values: CDR1 SEHNR, CDR2 FQNEAQ (reference sequence). CDR3 length: 16 residues. The CDR3 region is CASSHPRSQWAYGYTF. CDR3 bases: TGTGCCAGCAGTCACCCCCGTTCCCAGTGGGCCTATGGCTACACCTTC.

The genes are TRBV6-6 and TRBJ2-2; TRBD2 might be the D (6 bases). Trimming cost V 0 bases and J 4 bases, with 12 bases left between them. This CDR3 has 16 amino acids. Germline V gene data show CDR1 as MNHNY and CDR2 as SVGAGI (reference sequence). CDR3 DNA: TGTGCCAGCAGTTACTCCCCGGGGGTGGGCACCGGGGAGCTGTTTTTT. It translates to CASSYSPGVGTGELFF.

V and J are TRBV5-4 and TRBJ1-6, with 10 bases lining up with TRBD1. Germline V gives CDR1 SGHNT, CDR2 YYREEE (reference sequence). CDR3 size: 15 residues. The V and J ends lost 4 bases and 7 bases, in that order; junction bases with no gene match: 5. The CDR3 DNA reads as TGTGCCAGCAGCAAACCGGGACAGGGGAATTCACCCCTCCACTTT. This codes for CASSKPGQGNSPLHF.

The chain couples TRBV7-2 to TRBJ2-7; 9 bases fit TRBD1. The ends lost 5 bases at V and 5 bases at J; junction bases unmatched: 7. This CDR3 has 14 amino acids. The germline gives CDR1 SGHTA, CDR2 FQGNSA. The chain's CDR3 is CASSRDRGGNEQYF. The CDR3 DNA reads TGTGCCAGCAGCAGAGACAGGGGGGGCAACGAGCAGTACTTC.

V gene TRBV4-3 combines with J gene TRBJ1-1; D gene unclear. CDR3 length: 13 amino acids. V was trimmed by 9 bases and J by 1 base, leaving 12 bases between them. The V gene's germline CDR1 is LGHNA and CDR2 YSLEER. In nucleotides, the CDR3 is TGCGCCAGTTTCAGAGGAGAGAACACTGAAGCTTTCTTT. Protein sequence: CASFRGENTEAFF.

The chain recombines TRBV18 with TRBJ2-2; 9 bases map to TRBD2. Germline V gene lookup returns CDR1 KGHSH and CDR2 LQKENI. The V segment lost 1 base and the J segment 2 bases; nucleotides outside the gene matches: 8. The CDR3 has 18 residues. The CDR3 here is CASSPQRAGGLNTGELFF. The CDR3 DNA reads as TGTGCCAGCTCACCACAGCGAGCGGGGGGACTAAACACCGGGGAGCTGTTTTTT.